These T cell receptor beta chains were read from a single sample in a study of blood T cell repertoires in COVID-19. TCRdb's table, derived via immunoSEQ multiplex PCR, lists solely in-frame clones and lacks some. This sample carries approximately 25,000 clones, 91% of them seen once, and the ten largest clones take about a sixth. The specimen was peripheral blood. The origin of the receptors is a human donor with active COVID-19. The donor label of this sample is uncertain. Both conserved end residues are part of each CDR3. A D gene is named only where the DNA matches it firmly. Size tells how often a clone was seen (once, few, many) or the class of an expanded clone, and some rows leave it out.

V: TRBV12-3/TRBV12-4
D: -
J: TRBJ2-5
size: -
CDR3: CASSETGGTQYF
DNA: TGTGCCAGCAGTGAGACAGGCGGGACCCAGTACTTC

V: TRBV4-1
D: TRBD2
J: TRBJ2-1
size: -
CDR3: CASSQGQRGPHNEQFF
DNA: TGCGCCAGCAGCCAAGGCCAGCGGGGGCCGCACAATGAGCAGTTCTTC

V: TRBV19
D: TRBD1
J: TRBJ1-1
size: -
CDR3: CASSLNRGITEAFF
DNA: TGTGCCAGTAGTTTAAACAGGGGGATCACTGAAGCTTTCTTT

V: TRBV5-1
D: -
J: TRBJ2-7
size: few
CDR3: CASSLPNSPGYEQYF
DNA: TGCGCCAGCAGCCTCCCCAACAGCCCTGGCTACGAGCAGTACTTC

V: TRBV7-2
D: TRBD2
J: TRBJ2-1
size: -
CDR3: CASSPSGASFYNNEQFF
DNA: TGTGCCAGCAGCCCTAGCGGGGCTAGCTTTTACAACAATGAGCAGTTCTTC

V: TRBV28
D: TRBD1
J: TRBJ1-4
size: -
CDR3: CASSGTGGTNEKLFF
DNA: TGTGCCAGCAGTGGGACAGGGGGCACTAATGAAAAACTGTTTTTT

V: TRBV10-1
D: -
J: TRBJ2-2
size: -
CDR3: CASRAADTGELFF
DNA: TGCGCCAGCCGAGCGGCAGACACCGGGGAGCTGTTTTTT

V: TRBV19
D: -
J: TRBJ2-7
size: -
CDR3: CASARGEAPYEQYF
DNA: TGTGCCAGCGCGCGAGGGGAGGCCCCCTACGAGCAGTACTTC

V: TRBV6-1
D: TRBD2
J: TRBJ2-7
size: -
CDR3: CASSEIRGREGSWKQYF
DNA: TGTGCCAGCAGTGAAATTCGTGGTAGGGAGGGGAGCTGGAAGCAGTACTTC

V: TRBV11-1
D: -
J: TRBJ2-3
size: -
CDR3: CASSMSPAADTQYF
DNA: TGTGCCAGCAGTATGAGCCCGGCGGCAGATACGCAGTATTTT

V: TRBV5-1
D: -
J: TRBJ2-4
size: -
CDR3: CASSLDRGGNIQYF
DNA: TGCGCCAGCAGCTTGGACAGGGGGGGAAACATTCAGTACTTC

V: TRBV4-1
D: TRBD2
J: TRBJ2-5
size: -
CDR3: CASSQGATSGGETQYF
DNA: TGCGCCAGCAGCCAAGGGGCCACTAGCGGTGGGGAGACCCAGTACTTC

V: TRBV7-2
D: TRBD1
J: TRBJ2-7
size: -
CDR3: CASSADRGGQNEQYF
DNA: TGTGCCAGCAGCGCCGACAGGGGGGGGCAAAACGAGCAGTACTTC

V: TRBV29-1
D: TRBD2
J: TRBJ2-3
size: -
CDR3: CSVDQRGDLTDTQYF
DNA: TGCAGCGTTGATCAACGGGGGGACCTCACAGATACGCAGTATTTT

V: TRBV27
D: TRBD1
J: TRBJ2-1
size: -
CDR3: CASTAYPGQGGNEQFF
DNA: TGTGCCAGCACCGCCTATCCGGGACAGGGGGGAAATGAGCAGTTCTTC

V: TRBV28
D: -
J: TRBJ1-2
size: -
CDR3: CASSSPGHNYGYTF
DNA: TGTGCCAGCAGTTCGCCAGGGCATAACTATGGCTACACCTTC

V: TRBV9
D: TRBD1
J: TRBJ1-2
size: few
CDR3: CASSGRTGYGYTF
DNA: TGTGCCAGCAGCGGACGGACAGGGTATGGCTACACCTTC

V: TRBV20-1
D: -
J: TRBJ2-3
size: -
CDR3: CSASVESRRTDTQYF
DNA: TGCAGTGCTAGTGTGGAGTCGCGGCGCACAGATACGCAGTATTTT

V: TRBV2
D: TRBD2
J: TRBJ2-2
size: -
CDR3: CASLPSGRTTGELFF
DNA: TGTGCCAGCCTTCCTAGCGGGAGAACGACCGGGGAGCTGTTTTTT

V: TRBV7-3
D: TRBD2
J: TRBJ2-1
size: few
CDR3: CASSLMAGVMVSEQFF
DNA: TGTGCCAGCAGCTTAATGGCGGGAGTCATGGTTAGTGAGCAGTTCTTC

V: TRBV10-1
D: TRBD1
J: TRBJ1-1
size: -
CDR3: CASSVRDREEYTEAFF
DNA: TGCGCCAGCAGTGTTAGGGACAGGGAGGAATACACTGAAGCTTTCTTT

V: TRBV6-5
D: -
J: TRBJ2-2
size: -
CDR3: CASNGGGGNTGELFF
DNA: TGTGCCAGCAACGGAGGGGGCGGGAACACCGGGGAGCTGTTTTTT

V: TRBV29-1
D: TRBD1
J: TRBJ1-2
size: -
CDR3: CSALGGTGSIF
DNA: TGCAGCGCCCTAGGGGGGACAGGGTCTATCTTC